These T cell receptor beta chains were read from a single sample in a study of CDR3 diversity in severe acne. Via MiXCR, TCRdb re-called the PCR reads, giving one row per CDR3 protein. The sample has approximately 90,000 distinct CDR3 sequences; 45% to 55% are singletons. The sequenced sample was blood. Receptor source: a male donor with severe acne vulgaris. The CDR3 runs from the conserved cysteine through the conserved F or W. Fields, in order: D gene, V gene, J gene, clone size, CDR3 length, CDR3 DNA, CDR3 protein. The D gene is left open where the match is weak. The listing skips clone size in some rows; elsewhere it reads once, few, many or a size class.

D gene: TRBD2
V gene: TRBV9
J gene: TRBJ2-1
clone size: few
CDR3 length: 14
CDR3 DNA: TGTGCCAGCAGCCGCGGGAGCTCCTACAATGAGCAGTTCTTC
CDR3 protein: CASSRGSSYNEQFF

D gene: TRBD2
V gene: TRBV11-2
J gene: TRBJ2-3
clone size: -
CDR3 length: 13
CDR3 DNA: TGTGCCAGCAGCCCTGGGACTAGCGATACGCAGTATTTT
CDR3 protein: CASSPGTSDTQYF

D gene: -
V gene: TRBV28
J gene: TRBJ2-1
clone size: -
CDR3 length: 12
CDR3 DNA: TGTGCCAGCAGTCCCCGACACAATGAGCAGTTCTTC
CDR3 protein: CASSPRHNEQFF

D gene: -
V gene: TRBV10-2
J gene: TRBJ1-5
clone size: few
CDR3 length: 13
CDR3 DNA: TGCGCCAGCAGTGAGGGCAGGGCTCAGCCCCAGCATTTT
CDR3 protein: CASSEGRAQPQHF

D gene: -
V gene: TRBV15
J gene: TRBJ1-5
clone size: once
CDR3 length: 15
CDR3 DNA: TGTGCCACCAGCTCCTCCATCGAAATGGGGCAGCCCCAGCATTTT
CDR3 protein: CATSSSIEMGQPQHF

D gene: TRBD2
V gene: TRBV7-2
J gene: TRBJ2-5
clone size: -
CDR3 length: 18
CDR3 DNA: TGTGCCAGCAGCCCTCTAGCGGGAGACAGGATAGTACAAGAGACCCAGTACTTC
CDR3 protein: CASSPLAGDRIVQETQYF

D gene: -
V gene: TRBV10-2
J gene: TRBJ2-7
clone size: -
CDR3 length: 14
CDR3 DNA: TGTGCCAGCAGTTACTCGGGACATACTTACGAGCAGTACTTC
CDR3 protein: CASSYSGHTYEQYF

D gene: TRBD2
V gene: TRBV15
J gene: TRBJ2-1
clone size: many
CDR3 length: 15
CDR3 DNA: TGTGCCACCAGCAAACTAGCGGATTACTACAATGAGCAGTTCTTC
CDR3 protein: CATSKLADYYNEQFF

D gene: -
V gene: TRBV9
J gene: TRBJ2-3
clone size: many
CDR3 length: 16
CDR3 DNA: TGTGCCAGCAGCGTAGAGCCAGGCCCTAGCACAGATACGCAGTATTTT
CDR3 protein: CASSVEPGPSTDTQYF

D gene: TRBD2
V gene: TRBV20-1
J gene: TRBJ2-7
clone size: -
CDR3 length: 16
CDR3 DNA: TGCAGTGCTAGAGGTGCTAGCGGGAGTGCCCGGTACGAGCAGTACTTC
CDR3 protein: CSARGASGSARYEQYF

D gene: -
V gene: TRBV15
J gene: TRBJ2-1
clone size: -
CDR3 length: 12
CDR3 DNA: TGTGCCACCAGCAGAGATTCGGAAGAGCAGTTCTTC
CDR3 protein: CATSRDSEEQFF

D gene: -
V gene: TRBV30
J gene: TRBJ1-4
clone size: many
CDR3 length: 13
CDR3 DNA: TGTGCCTGGGGCCAGGGAATGCGCGAAAAACTGTTTTTT
CDR3 protein: CAWGQGMREKLFF

D gene: -
V gene: TRBV20-1
J gene: TRBJ1-5
clone size: many
CDR3 length: 14
CDR3 DNA: TGCAGTGCTAGGGTACAGGGAGGGCGTCAGCCCCAGCATTTT
CDR3 protein: CSARVQGGRQPQHF

D gene: TRBD2
V gene: TRBV7-8
J gene: TRBJ2-3
clone size: -
CDR3 length: 15
CDR3 DNA: TGTGCCAGCACCCCTGAAGCTAGCGGGACAGATACGCAGTATTTT
CDR3 protein: CASTPEASGTDTQYF

D gene: -
V gene: TRBV7-8
J gene: TRBJ1-2
clone size: many
CDR3 length: 17
CDR3 DNA: TGTGCCAGCAGCCCAGTTCTTCTACCGCTACCCAACTATGGCTACACCTTC
CDR3 protein: CASSPVLLPLPNYGYTF

D gene: -
V gene: TRBV11-2
J gene: TRBJ1-5
clone size: -
CDR3 length: 11
CDR3 DNA: TGTGCCAGCAGCTTTCAAGAGACCCAGCATTTT
CDR3 protein: CASSFQETQHF

D gene: -
V gene: TRBV24-1
J gene: TRBJ1-2
clone size: medium-sized
CDR3 length: 17
CDR3 DNA: TGTGCCACCAGTGAAGCAGGGACCCGATCCTCTATGTATGGCTACACCTTC
CDR3 protein: CATSEAGTRSSMYGYTF

D gene: TRBD1
V gene: TRBV24-1
J gene: TRBJ1-2
clone size: -
CDR3 length: 16
CDR3 DNA: TGTGCCACCAGCGGAGGACAGGGACGAACTAACTATGGCTACACCTTC
CDR3 protein: CATSGGQGRTNYGYTF

D gene: -
V gene: TRBV29-1
J gene: TRBJ1-1
clone size: many
CDR3 length: 13
CDR3 DNA: TGCAGCTGTCCTGGGGGGCTGGGCACTGAAGCTTTCTTT
CDR3 protein: CSCPGGLGTEAFF

D gene: TRBD2
V gene: TRBV7-8
J gene: TRBJ2-7
clone size: -
CDR3 length: 14
CDR3 DNA: TGTGCCAGCAGCTTAGCGGGGGGGGCCTACGAGCAGTACTTC
CDR3 protein: CASSLAGGAYEQYF

D gene: -
V gene: TRBV11-2
J gene: TRBJ1-6
clone size: -
CDR3 length: 20
CDR3 DNA: TGTGCCAGCAGCGCGTGGAGACCCTTTTTTGGGGGCGCGAATAATTCACCCCTCCACTTT
CDR3 protein: CASSAWRPFFGGANNSPLHF

D gene: -
V gene: TRBV5-4
J gene: TRBJ2-6
clone size: many
CDR3 length: 13
CDR3 DNA: TGTGCCAGCAGCGGCTCTGGGGCCAACGTCCTGACTTTC
CDR3 protein: CASSGSGANVLTF

D gene: -
V gene: TRBV10-3
J gene: TRBJ2-1
clone size: -
CDR3 length: 18
CDR3 DNA: TGTGCCATCAGTGAGGCGGATCCGGGACGCTCCTACAACAATGAGCAGTTCTTC
CDR3 protein: CAISEADPGRSYNNEQFF

D gene: -
V gene: TRBV20-1
J gene: TRBJ1-2
clone size: once
CDR3 length: 14
CDR3 DNA: TGCAGTGCTAGGTCGGGGGGCGTAAACTATGGCTACACCTTC
CDR3 protein: CSARSGGVNYGYTF

D gene: -
V gene: TRBV12-3/TRBV12-4
J gene: TRBJ2-7
clone size: -
CDR3 length: 13
CDR3 DNA: TGTGCCAGCAGTTTATCTCCGGCCTACGAGCAGTACTTC
CDR3 protein: CASSLSPAYEQYF

D gene: -
V gene: TRBV12-3/TRBV12-4
J gene: TRBJ1-4
clone size: many
CDR3 length: 12
CDR3 DNA: TGTGCCAGTACGCTGCATAATGAAAAACTGTTTTTT
CDR3 protein: CASTLHNEKLFF

D gene: TRBD1
V gene: TRBV5-1
J gene: TRBJ2-3
clone size: many
CDR3 length: 17
CDR3 DNA: TGCGCCAGCAGCTTGGCGGGGGGGACAGGGGCACAGAATACGCAGTATTTT
CDR3 protein: CASSLAGGTGAQNTQYF

D gene: -
V gene: TRBV18
J gene: TRBJ2-5
clone size: -
CDR3 length: 13
CDR3 DNA: TGTGCCAGCACACTGGGCAGGCAAGAGACCCAGTACTTC
CDR3 protein: CASTLGRQETQYF

D gene: -
V gene: TRBV24-1
J gene: TRBJ2-5
clone size: -
CDR3 length: 13
CDR3 DNA: TGTGCCACCAGTGATTATGGGGAAAAGACCCAGTACTTC
CDR3 protein: CATSDYGEKTQYF

D gene: TRBD2
V gene: TRBV11-2
J gene: TRBJ2-7
clone size: once
CDR3 length: 16
CDR3 DNA: TGTGCCAGCAGCCCGCTGACTAGCGGGAACTCCTACGAGCAGTACTTC
CDR3 protein: CASSPLTSGNSYEQYF

D gene: TRBD1
V gene: TRBV7-2
J gene: TRBJ2-1
clone size: many
CDR3 length: 12
CDR3 DNA: TGTGCCAGCAGCCCGACAGGGGTTAGTAAGTTCTTC
CDR3 protein: CASSPTGVSKFF

D gene: -
V gene: TRBV9
J gene: TRBJ2-2
clone size: -
CDR3 length: 14
CDR3 DNA: TGTGCCAGCAGCGTACAAGACAGGCCTGGGGAGCTGTTTTTT
CDR3 protein: CASSVQDRPGELFF

D gene: -
V gene: TRBV5-5
J gene: TRBJ1-2
clone size: -
CDR3 length: 13
CDR3 DNA: TGTGCCAGCAGCTCCAGAGAGGGAGGTGGCTACACCTTC
CDR3 protein: CASSSREGGGYTF

D gene: -
V gene: TRBV19
J gene: TRBJ2-7
clone size: many
CDR3 length: 13
CDR3 DNA: TGTGCCAGTAGTAATTCCAGGACGGACGAGCAGTACTTC
CDR3 protein: CASSNSRTDEQYF

D gene: TRBD1
V gene: TRBV19
J gene: TRBJ2-7
clone size: many
CDR3 length: 18
CDR3 DNA: TGTGCCAGTAGTATAGCCCCTTTCTTTGGGACAGCAACCTACGAGCAGTACTTC
CDR3 protein: CASSIAPFFGTATYEQYF

D gene: -
V gene: TRBV28
J gene: TRBJ2-1
clone size: many
CDR3 length: 15
CDR3 DNA: TGTGCCAGCAGGGGAGGAGGGAGCTCCTACAATGAGCAGTTCTTC
CDR3 protein: CASRGGGSSYNEQFF

D gene: -
V gene: TRBV29-1
J gene: TRBJ1-2
clone size: -
CDR3 length: 13
CDR3 DNA: TGCAGCGTTGATCAGGACTTTAACTATGGCTACACCTTC
CDR3 protein: CSVDQDFNYGYTF

D gene: TRBD1
V gene: TRBV10-3
J gene: TRBJ1-1
clone size: few
CDR3 length: 15
CDR3 DNA: TGTGCCATCAAGGGGACAGGGGGTTCTAACACTGAAGCTTTCTTT
CDR3 protein: CAIKGTGGSNTEAFF

D gene: TRBD1
V gene: TRBV5-6
J gene: TRBJ2-7
clone size: many
CDR3 length: 13
CDR3 DNA: TGTGCCAGCAGCGCGGACAGGAGCTACGAGCAGTACTTC
CDR3 protein: CASSADRSYEQYF

D gene: TRBD2
V gene: TRBV19
J gene: TRBJ2-3
clone size: many
CDR3 length: 15
CDR3 DNA: TGTGCCAGTAGTCTAACTAGCGGGTCCGCAGATACGCAGTATTTT
CDR3 protein: CASSLTSGSADTQYF

D gene: -
V gene: TRBV2
J gene: TRBJ2-2
clone size: -
CDR3 length: 16
CDR3 DNA: TGTGCCAGCAGTACCGTATGGGACGGACTCACCGGGGAGCTGTTTTTT
CDR3 protein: CASSTVWDGLTGELFF

D gene: TRBD1
V gene: TRBV7-9
J gene: TRBJ2-7
clone size: -
CDR3 length: 15
CDR3 DNA: TGTGCCAGCAGCTCGCCGACCGGGACAGCCTACGAGCAGTACTTC
CDR3 protein: CASSSPTGTAYEQYF

D gene: TRBD1
V gene: TRBV2
J gene: TRBJ1-1
clone size: -
CDR3 length: 14
CDR3 DNA: TGTGCCAGCAGTGTAGGACAGGGACACACTGAAGCTTTCTTT
CDR3 protein: CASSVGQGHTEAFF

D gene: -
V gene: TRBV25-1
J gene: TRBJ2-1
clone size: -
CDR3 length: 17
CDR3 DNA: TGTGCCAGCAGTGCGAGAAGGGTACGGAGGGCCTACAATGAGCAGTTCTTC
CDR3 protein: CASSARRVRRAYNEQFF

D gene: TRBD2
V gene: TRBV4-3
J gene: TRBJ2-5
clone size: -
CDR3 length: 16
CDR3 DNA: TGCGCCAGCAGCCAGGGACTAGCGGGAGGAGCGGAGACCCAGTACTTC
CDR3 protein: CASSQGLAGGAETQYF

D gene: -
V gene: TRBV20-1
J gene: TRBJ2-7
clone size: -
CDR3 length: 13
CDR3 DNA: TGCAGTGCTAGAGAGGGACTTACCTACGAGCAGTACTTC
CDR3 protein: CSAREGLTYEQYF

D gene: TRBD1
V gene: TRBV20-1
J gene: TRBJ1-1
clone size: -
CDR3 length: 11
CDR3 DNA: TGCAGTGCTAGCGACAGGGATGAAGCTTTCTTT
CDR3 protein: CSASDRDEAFF

D gene: -
V gene: TRBV5-1
J gene: TRBJ1-1
clone size: -
CDR3 length: 12
CDR3 DNA: TGCGCCAGCAGTTTATACCAGATAGAAGCTCTCTTT
CDR3 protein: CASSLYQIEALF

D gene: -
V gene: TRBV7-9
J gene: TRBJ2-5
clone size: few
CDR3 length: 19
CDR3 DNA: TGTGCCAGCAGCGTAAATTGGCGGGACCTACCTCCCGTGAGAGAGACCCAGTACTTC
CDR3 protein: CASSVNWRDLPPVRETQYF

D gene: -
V gene: TRBV20-1
J gene: TRBJ1-5
clone size: many
CDR3 length: 17
CDR3 DNA: TGCAGTGCTAGAGACGGAACCTCGGATTGGGGACGCCAGCCCCAGCATTTT
CDR3 protein: CSARDGTSDWGRQPQHF